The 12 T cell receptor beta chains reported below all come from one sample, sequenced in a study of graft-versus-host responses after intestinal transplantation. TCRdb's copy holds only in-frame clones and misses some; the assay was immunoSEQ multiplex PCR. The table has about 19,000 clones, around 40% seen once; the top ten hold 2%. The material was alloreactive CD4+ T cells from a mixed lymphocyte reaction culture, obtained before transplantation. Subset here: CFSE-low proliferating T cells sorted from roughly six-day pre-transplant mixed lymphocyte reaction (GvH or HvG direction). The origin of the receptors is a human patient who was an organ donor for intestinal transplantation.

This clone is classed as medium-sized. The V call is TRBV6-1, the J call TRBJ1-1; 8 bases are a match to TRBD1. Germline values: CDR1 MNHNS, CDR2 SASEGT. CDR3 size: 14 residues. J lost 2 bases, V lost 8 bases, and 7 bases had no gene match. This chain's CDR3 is CASWTGWGNTEAFF. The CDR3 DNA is TGTGCCAGCTGGACAGGGTGGGGAAACACTGAAGCTTTCTTT.

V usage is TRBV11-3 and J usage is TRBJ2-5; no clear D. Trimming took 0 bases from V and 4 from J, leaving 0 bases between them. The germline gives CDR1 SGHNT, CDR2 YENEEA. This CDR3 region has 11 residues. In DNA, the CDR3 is TGTGCCAGCAGCTTAGAAGAGACCCAGTACTTC. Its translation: CASSLEETQYF.

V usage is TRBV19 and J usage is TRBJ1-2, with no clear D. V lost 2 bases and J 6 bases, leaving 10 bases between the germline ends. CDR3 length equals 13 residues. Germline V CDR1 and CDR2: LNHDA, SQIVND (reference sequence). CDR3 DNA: TGTGCCAGTAGTATATGGCAGATGGATGGCTACACCTTC. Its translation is CASSIWQMDGYTF.

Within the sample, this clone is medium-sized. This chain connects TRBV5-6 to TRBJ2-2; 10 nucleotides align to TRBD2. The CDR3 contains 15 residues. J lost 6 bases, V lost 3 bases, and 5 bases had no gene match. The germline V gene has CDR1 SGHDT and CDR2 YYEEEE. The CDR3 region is CASSSSGRWAGELFF. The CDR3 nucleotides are TGTGCCAGCAGCTCTAGCGGGAGATGGGCCGGGGAGCTGTTTTTT.

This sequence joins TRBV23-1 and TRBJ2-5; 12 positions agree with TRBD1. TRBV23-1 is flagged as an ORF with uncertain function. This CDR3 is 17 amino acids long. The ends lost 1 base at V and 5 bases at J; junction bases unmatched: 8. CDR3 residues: CASSQWSAGQGAETQYF. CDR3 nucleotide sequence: TGCGCCAGCAGTCAATGGTCCGCGGGACAGGGGGCTGAGACCCAGTACTTC.

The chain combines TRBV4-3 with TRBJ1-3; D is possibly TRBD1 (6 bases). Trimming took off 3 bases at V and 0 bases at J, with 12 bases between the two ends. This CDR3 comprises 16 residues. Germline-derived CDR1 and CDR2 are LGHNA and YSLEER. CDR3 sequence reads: CASSQANRASGNTIYF. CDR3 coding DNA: TGCGCCAGCAGCCAGGCCAACAGGGCCTCTGGAAACACCATATATTTT.

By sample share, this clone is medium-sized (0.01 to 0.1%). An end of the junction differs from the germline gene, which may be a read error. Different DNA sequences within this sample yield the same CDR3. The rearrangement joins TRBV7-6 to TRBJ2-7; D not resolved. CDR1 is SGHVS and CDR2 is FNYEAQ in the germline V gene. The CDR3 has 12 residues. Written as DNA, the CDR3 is TGTGCCAGCAGCCCAGGTTGGGGTCCTCTACGGTTC. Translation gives CASSPGWGPLRF. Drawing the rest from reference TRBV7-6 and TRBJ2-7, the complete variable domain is GAGVSQSPRYKVTKRGQDVALRCDPISGHVSLYWYRQALGQGPEFLTYFNYEAQQDKSGLPNDRFSAERPEGSISTLTIQRTEQRDSAMYRCASSPGWGPLRFGPGTRLTVT.

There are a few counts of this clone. The CDR3, as DNA: TGCGCCAGCAGCCAACAGGACAGGGCTATCTATGGCTACACCTTC. As protein: CASSQQDRAIYGYTF. The V gene is TRBV4-1, the J gene TRBJ1-2; TRBD1 matches 8 bases. Per germline, CDR1 MGHRA and CDR2 YSYEKL. The CDR3 is made up of 15 amino acids. The ends lost 2 bases at V and 4 bases at J; junction bases unmatched: 6.

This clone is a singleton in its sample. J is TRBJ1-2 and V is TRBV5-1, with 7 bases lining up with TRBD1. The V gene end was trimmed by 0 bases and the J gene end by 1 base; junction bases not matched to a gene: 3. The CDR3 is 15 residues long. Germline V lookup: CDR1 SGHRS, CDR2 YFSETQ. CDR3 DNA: TGCGCCAGCAGCTTGGGGAACAGGGGTAACTATGGCTACACCTTC. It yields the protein CASSLGNRGNYGYTF. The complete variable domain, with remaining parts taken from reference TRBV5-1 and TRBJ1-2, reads KAGVTQTPRYLIKTRGQQVTLSCSPISGHRSVSWYQQTPGQGLQFLFEYFSETQRNKGNFPGRFSGRQFSNSRSEMNVSTLELGDSALYLCASSLGNRGNYGYTFGSGTRLTVV.

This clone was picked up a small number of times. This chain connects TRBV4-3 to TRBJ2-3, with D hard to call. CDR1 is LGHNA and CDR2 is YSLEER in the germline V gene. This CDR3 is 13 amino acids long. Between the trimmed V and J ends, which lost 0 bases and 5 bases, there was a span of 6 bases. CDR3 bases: TGCGCCAGCAGCCAAGAGGCGAGAGATACGCAGTATTTT. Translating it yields CASSQEARDTQYF.

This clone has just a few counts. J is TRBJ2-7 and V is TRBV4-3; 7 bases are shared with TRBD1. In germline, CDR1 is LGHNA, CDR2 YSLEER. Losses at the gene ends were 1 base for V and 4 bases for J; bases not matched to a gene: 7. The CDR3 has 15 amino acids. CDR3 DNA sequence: TGCGCCAGCAGCCAAGGACAGGGCTTGGGGTACGAGCAGTACTTC. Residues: CASSQGQGLGYEQYF.

The CDR3 DNA sequence: TGCGCCAGCAGCTTGGATGGGGGCGCGTCTGGAAACACCATATATTTT. Its translation: CASSLDGGASGNTIYF. The J gene is TRBJ1-3, the V gene TRBV5-1; tentatively, D is TRBD1 (6 bases). Trimming pared 0 bases from V and 1 base from J, leaving 11 bases between. The CDR3 runs 16 residues. CDR1 is SGHRS and CDR2 is YFSETQ in the germline V gene.